Listed below are T cell receptor beta chains from one sample, sequenced in a study of cytomegalovirus exposure and HLA in healthy donors. Assay used: immunoSEQ multiplex PCR; TCRdb lists only in-frame clones, some missing. The repertoire holds roughly 100,000 clones, with roughly 72% as singletons. The sequenced material came from PBMCs. The receptor set was obtained from a young woman in good health and CMV-seropositive. Both conserved end residues are part of each CDR3. Each record gives: D gene, CDR3 length, V gene, J gene, clone size, CDR3 protein, CDR3 DNA. The D gene is left open where the match is weak. Clone size appears in some rows only: once, few, many, or a class for an expanded clone.

D gene: TRBD2
CDR3 length: 13
V gene: TRBV7-2
J gene: TRBJ2-1
clone size: .
CDR3 protein: CASRTGLASEQFF
CDR3 DNA: TGTGCCAGCAGGACAGGACTAGCGAGTGAGCAGTTCTTC

D gene: .
CDR3 length: 13
V gene: TRBV7-9
J gene: TRBJ1-1
clone size: .
CDR3 protein: CASSESRGGEAFF
CDR3 DNA: TGTGCCAGCAGCGAATCCCGCGGAGGTGAAGCTTTCTTT

D gene: TRBD1
CDR3 length: 15
V gene: TRBV13
J gene: TRBJ2-5
clone size: .
CDR3 protein: CASSLRQGPFGEQYF
CDR3 DNA: TGTGCCAGCAGCCTGCGACAGGGTCCCTTCGGGGAGCAGTACTTC

D gene: TRBD2
CDR3 length: 20
V gene: TRBV10-1
J gene: TRBJ2-3
clone size: .
CDR3 protein: CASSEKGWSRLAVLTDTQYF
CDR3 DNA: TGCGCCAGCAGTGAGAAGGGGTGGTCAAGGCTAGCGGTTCTCACAGATACGCAGTATTTT

D gene: TRBD1
CDR3 length: 14
V gene: TRBV5-1
J gene: TRBJ1-1
clone size: .
CDR3 protein: CASSLGQGSAEAFF
CDR3 DNA: TGCGCCAGCAGCTTGGGACAGGGATCTGCTGAAGCTTTCTTT

D gene: TRBD2
CDR3 length: 16
V gene: TRBV5-8
J gene: TRBJ2-5
clone size: once
CDR3 protein: CASSLGLAGAGETQYF
CDR3 DNA: TGTGCCAGCAGCTTGGGGCTAGCGGGAGCGGGAGAGACCCAGTACTTC

D gene: TRBD1
CDR3 length: 13
V gene: TRBV30
J gene: TRBJ2-1
clone size: .
CDR3 protein: CAWTRQGPNEQFF
CDR3 DNA: TGTGCCTGGACCCGACAGGGGCCCAATGAGCAGTTCTTC

D gene: TRBD2
CDR3 length: 18
V gene: TRBV27
J gene: TRBJ2-7
clone size: .
CDR3 protein: CASSPGLAGAPRHYEQYF
CDR3 DNA: TGTGCCAGCAGTCCGGGACTAGCGGGAGCCCCACGCCACTACGAGCAGTACTTC

D gene: .
CDR3 length: 12
V gene: TRBV30
J gene: TRBJ2-7
clone size: .
CDR3 protein: CAWSVGVNEQYF
CDR3 DNA: TGTGCCTGGAGTGTCGGAGTCAACGAGCAGTACTTC

D gene: .
CDR3 length: 15
V gene: TRBV10-3
J gene: TRBJ2-7
clone size: .
CDR3 protein: CAISESGRSSYEQYF
CDR3 DNA: TGTGCCATCAGTGAGTCGGGTAGGAGCTCCTACGAGCAGTACTTC

D gene: .
CDR3 length: 12
V gene: TRBV5-1
J gene: TRBJ1-1
clone size: .
CDR3 protein: CASSLDGGRAFF
CDR3 DNA: TGCGCCAGCAGCTTGGACGGGGGGAGAGCTTTCTTT

D gene: .
CDR3 length: 16
V gene: TRBV5-6
J gene: TRBJ2-1
clone size: .
CDR3 protein: CASSLEGFVTYNEQFF
CDR3 DNA: TGTGCCAGCAGCTTGGAGGGGTTCGTTACCTACAATGAGCAGTTCTTC

D gene: .
CDR3 length: 11
V gene: TRBV28
J gene: TRBJ2-1
clone size: once
CDR3 protein: CLTYSYNEQFF
CDR3 DNA: TGCCTGACTTACTCCTACAATGAGCAGTTCTTC

D gene: .
CDR3 length: 11
V gene: TRBV27
J gene: TRBJ2-5
clone size: .
CDR3 protein: CASSFGGTQYF
CDR3 DNA: TGTGCCAGCAGTTTTGGAGGGACCCAGTACTTC

D gene: TRBD1
CDR3 length: 15
V gene: TRBV13
J gene: TRBJ1-1
clone size: .
CDR3 protein: CASSSPGGMNTEAFF
CDR3 DNA: TGTGCCAGCAGCTCGCCAGGGGGCATGAACACTGAAGCTTTCTTT

D gene: TRBD1
CDR3 length: 13
V gene: TRBV29-1
J gene: TRBJ2-1
clone size: .
CDR3 protein: CSVTGGSYNEQFF
CDR3 DNA: TGCAGCGTAACAGGGGGCTCCTACAATGAGCAGTTCTTC

D gene: TRBD1
CDR3 length: 15
V gene: TRBV19
J gene: TRBJ2-7
clone size: .
CDR3 protein: CASSIATGTAHEQYF
CDR3 DNA: TGTGCCAGTAGTATAGCGACCGGGACAGCCCACGAGCAGTACTTC

D gene: .
CDR3 length: 13
V gene: TRBV5-4
J gene: TRBJ1-2
clone size: .
CDR3 protein: CASSLPVDYGYTF
CDR3 DNA: TGTGCCAGCAGCTTGCCGGTCGACTATGGCTACACCTTC

D gene: TRBD1
CDR3 length: 15
V gene: TRBV6-5
J gene: TRBJ2-7
clone size: .
CDR3 protein: CASRDAGTGGYEQYF
CDR3 DNA: TGTGCCAGCAGGGATGCCGGGACAGGGGGCTACGAGCAGTACTTC

D gene: TRBD1
CDR3 length: 16
V gene: TRBV4-1
J gene: TRBJ1-1
clone size: medium-sized
CDR3 protein: CASSQATGYLNTEAFF
CDR3 DNA: TGCGCCAGCAGCCAAGCGACAGGGTACTTGAACACTGAAGCTTTCTTT

D gene: TRBD2
CDR3 length: 12
V gene: TRBV10-2
J gene: TRBJ2-7
clone size: .
CDR3 protein: CASGLGNFEQYF
CDR3 DNA: TGCGCCAGCGGACTAGGGAACTTCGAGCAGTACTTC

D gene: .
CDR3 length: 13
V gene: TRBV15
J gene: TRBJ1-2
clone size: .
CDR3 protein: CATSTPLVYGYTF
CDR3 DNA: TGTGCCACCAGCACCCCCCTTGTGTATGGCTACACCTTC

D gene: TRBD2
CDR3 length: 16
V gene: TRBV9
J gene: TRBJ2-7
clone size: .
CDR3 protein: CASSRGSGAGGYEQYF
CDR3 DNA: TGTGCCAGCAGCAGGGGATCGGGAGCGGGAGGATACGAGCAGTACTTC

D gene: TRBD1
CDR3 length: 13
V gene: TRBV7-9
J gene: TRBJ2-7
clone size: .
CDR3 protein: CASSLTGDYEQYF
CDR3 DNA: TGTGCCAGCAGCCTGACAGGGGACTACGAGCAGTACTTC

D gene: TRBD2
CDR3 length: 15
V gene: TRBV27
J gene: TRBJ2-1
clone size: .
CDR3 protein: CASSPPGLVLYEQFF
CDR3 DNA: TGTGCCAGCAGTCCGCCGGGACTAGTACTGTATGAGCAGTTCTTC

D gene: .
CDR3 length: 13
V gene: TRBV16
J gene: TRBJ2-3
clone size: .
CDR3 protein: CASSQTRADTQYF
CDR3 DNA: TGTGCCAGCAGCCAAACTAGAGCAGATACGCAGTATTTT

D gene: TRBD2
CDR3 length: 15
V gene: TRBV5-1
J gene: TRBJ2-7
clone size: .
CDR3 protein: CASSIITSGGNEQYF
CDR3 DNA: TGCGCCAGCAGCATCATTACTAGCGGGGGGAACGAGCAGTACTTC